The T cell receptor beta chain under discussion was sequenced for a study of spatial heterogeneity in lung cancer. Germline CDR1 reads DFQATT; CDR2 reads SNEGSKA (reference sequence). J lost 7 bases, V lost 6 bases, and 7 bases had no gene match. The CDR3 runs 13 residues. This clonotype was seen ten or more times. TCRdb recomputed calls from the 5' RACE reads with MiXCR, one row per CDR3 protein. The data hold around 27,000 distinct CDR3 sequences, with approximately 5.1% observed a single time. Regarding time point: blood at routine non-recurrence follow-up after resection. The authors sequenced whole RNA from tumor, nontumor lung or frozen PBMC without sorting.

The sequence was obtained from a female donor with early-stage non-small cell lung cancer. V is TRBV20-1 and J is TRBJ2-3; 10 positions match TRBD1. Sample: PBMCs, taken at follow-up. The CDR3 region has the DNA TGCAGTGCCTGGACAGGGGGGGAAAATACGCAGTATTTT. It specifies CSAWTGGENTQYF.